This T cell receptor (beta chain) came from a study of tumor-infiltrating lymphocytes in primary liver carcinoma. This clonotype appeared many times. Its target is unknown. Notes on the study in general: Presence in all five tumor regions was observed for only about 7.5-24% of top clones.

The researchers produced TCR beta cDNA from roughly 500 ng total RNA with a constant-region primer. It was through three nested multiplex PCR rounds of slightly modified ARM-PCR that TCR beta libraries arose. The opening two PCR rounds, roughly 11 cycles each, paired TRBV1-TRBV30 forward primers with a C-beta reverse primer. TCRdb re-called the multiplex PCR reads with MiXCR, one entry per CDR3 protein. Of some 30,000 distinct CDR3 sequences in the sample, 75% to 85% are singletons; the top ten hold about 35%. Co-extracting RNA and DNA was done with roughly 18-32 mg of unsorted bulk tissue as input. V was trimmed by 3 bases and J by 4 bases, leaving 16 bases between them. Germline CDR1 reads SGDLS; CDR2 reads YYNGEE. The CDR3 loop spans 15 amino acids.

The sequenced sample consisted of liver tumor tissue from sampling region 5. The sample's subset: tumor region T5, tumor centre. The clonotype originates from a man aged 40-49 years with primary liver carcinoma and hepatitis B virus infection. The rearrangement joins TRBV9 to TRBJ1-2; D gene unclear. The CDR3 DNA is TGTGCCAGCAGCGCCCACAGCCGCCGCGGCTATGGCTACACCTTC. Translated, it gives CASSAHSRRGYGYTF.